Listed below are T cell receptor beta chains from one sample, sequenced in a study of shared clonotypes between healthy human individuals. Produced via immunoSEQ multiplex PCR; TCRdb's table is partial and in-frame only. This table has about 1,900,000 clones, about 94% appearing once. The sample was naive CD8+ T cells sorted from blood. The receptors were gathered from a man between 18 and 29 years old in good health. CDR3s leave out the opening cysteine and the closing phenylalanine or tryptophan. The order of the fields is clone size, V gene, CDR3 protein. Part of the rows lack a size; the others show once, few, many or a class for expanded clones.

clone_size: .
v_call: TRBV5-6
cdr3_aa: ASSLSPNEQY

clone_size: .
v_call: TRBV10-1
cdr3_aa: ASSEGTLYNEQF

clone_size: once
v_call: TRBV9
cdr3_aa: ASSAGTSGVISYNEQF

clone_size: .
v_call: TRBV9
cdr3_aa: ASSVGWGPSGNTIY

clone_size: .
v_call: TRBV5-1
cdr3_aa: ASTPDGSPYGYT

clone_size: .
v_call: TRBV6-1
cdr3_aa: ASSESRQYSGNTIY

clone_size: once
v_call: TRBV29-1
cdr3_aa: SETALNTAYYNEQF

clone_size: .
v_call: TRBV5-6
cdr3_aa: ASSWDLDYEQY

clone_size: .
v_call: TRBV2
cdr3_aa: ASSPGQGGYGYT

clone_size: .
v_call: TRBV28
cdr3_aa: ASSLTSGGPYEQY

clone_size: once
v_call: TRBV7-9
cdr3_aa: ASSRTGGQETQY

clone_size: .
v_call: TRBV27
cdr3_aa: ASSLSGRELF

clone_size: .
v_call: TRBV30
cdr3_aa: AWSVRGGIHEQY

clone_size: .
v_call: TRBV2
cdr3_aa: ASSEGGSTDTQY

clone_size: .
v_call: TRBV2
cdr3_aa: ASSGGPWDSSSDTQY

clone_size: .
v_call: TRBV2
cdr3_aa: ASSEASGGAGTQY

clone_size: once
v_call: TRBV27
cdr3_aa: ASSFRGHPSYEQY

clone_size: .
v_call: TRBV27
cdr3_aa: ASRPGQSPSYEQY

clone_size: .
v_call: TRBV9
cdr3_aa: ASSAEGHYNEQF

clone_size: .
v_call: TRBV27
cdr3_aa: ASSPSPGAGGLGGYT

clone_size: .
v_call: TRBV11-2
cdr3_aa: ASSFGQTYEQY

clone_size: .
v_call: TRBV7-9
cdr3_aa: ASSFGDTQY

clone_size: .
v_call: TRBV6-1
cdr3_aa: ASSQDRDPGNTIY

clone_size: .
v_call: TRBV19
cdr3_aa: ASRGTSGTGTPSGANVLT

clone_size: .
v_call: TRBV7-9
cdr3_aa: ASSLEVGGLEKLF

clone_size: .
v_call: TRBV7-2
cdr3_aa: ASSFLPGQGFRETQY

clone_size: .
v_call: TRBV7-6
cdr3_aa: ASSPALGTTYEQY

clone_size: .
v_call: TRBV29-1
cdr3_aa: SAPGRGTQGEQF

clone_size: .
v_call: TRBV7-8
cdr3_aa: ASSLAGASTDTQY